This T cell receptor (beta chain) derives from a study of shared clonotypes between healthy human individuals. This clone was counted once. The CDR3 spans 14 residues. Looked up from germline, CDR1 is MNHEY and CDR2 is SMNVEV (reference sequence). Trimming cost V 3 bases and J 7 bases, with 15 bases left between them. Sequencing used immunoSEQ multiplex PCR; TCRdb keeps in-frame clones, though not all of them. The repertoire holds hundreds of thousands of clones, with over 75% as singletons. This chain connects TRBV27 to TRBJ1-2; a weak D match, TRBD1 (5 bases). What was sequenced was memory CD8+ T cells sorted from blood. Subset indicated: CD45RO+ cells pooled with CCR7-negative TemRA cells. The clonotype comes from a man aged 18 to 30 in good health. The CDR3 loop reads CASSFGSTGTGYTF. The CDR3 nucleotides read TGTGCCAGCAGTTTCGGCTCAACAGGTACTGGCTACACCTTC.